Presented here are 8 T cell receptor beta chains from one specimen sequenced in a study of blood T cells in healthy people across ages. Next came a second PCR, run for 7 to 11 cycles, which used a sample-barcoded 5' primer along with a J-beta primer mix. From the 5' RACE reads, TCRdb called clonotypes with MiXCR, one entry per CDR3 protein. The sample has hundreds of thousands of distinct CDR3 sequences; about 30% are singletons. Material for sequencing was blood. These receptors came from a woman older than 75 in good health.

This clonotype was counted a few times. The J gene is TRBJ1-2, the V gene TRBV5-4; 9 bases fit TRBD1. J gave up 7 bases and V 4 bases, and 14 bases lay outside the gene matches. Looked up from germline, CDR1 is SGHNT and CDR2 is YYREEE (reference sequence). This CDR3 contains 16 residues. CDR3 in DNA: TGTGCCAGCAGCGTGTTCCGGGACAGGGTGTGCTTTGGCTACACCTTC. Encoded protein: CASSVFRDRVCFGYTF.

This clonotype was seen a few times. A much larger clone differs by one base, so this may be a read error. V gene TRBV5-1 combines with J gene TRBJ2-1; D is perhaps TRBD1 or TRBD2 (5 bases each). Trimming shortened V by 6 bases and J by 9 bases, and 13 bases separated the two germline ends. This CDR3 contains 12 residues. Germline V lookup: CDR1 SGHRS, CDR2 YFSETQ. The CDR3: CASNGTGSEQFF. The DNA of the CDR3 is TGCGCCAGCAACGGGACGGGGAGTGAGCAGTTCTTC.

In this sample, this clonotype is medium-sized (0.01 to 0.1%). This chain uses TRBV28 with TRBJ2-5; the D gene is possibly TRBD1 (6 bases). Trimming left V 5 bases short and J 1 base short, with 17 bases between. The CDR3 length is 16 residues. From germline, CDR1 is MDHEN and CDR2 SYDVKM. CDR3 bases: TGTGCCAGCAGTCGCGGTGGGGGCCGCTTCCAAGAGACCCAGTACTTC. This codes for CASSRGGGRFQETQYF.

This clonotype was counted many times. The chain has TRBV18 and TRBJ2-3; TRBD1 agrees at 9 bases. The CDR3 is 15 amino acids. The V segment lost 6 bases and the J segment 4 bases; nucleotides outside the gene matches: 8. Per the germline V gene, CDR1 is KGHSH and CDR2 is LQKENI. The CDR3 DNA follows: TGTGCCAGCTCCCTCGGGACAGGGATGGCAGATACGCAGTATTTT. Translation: CASSLGTGMADTQYF.

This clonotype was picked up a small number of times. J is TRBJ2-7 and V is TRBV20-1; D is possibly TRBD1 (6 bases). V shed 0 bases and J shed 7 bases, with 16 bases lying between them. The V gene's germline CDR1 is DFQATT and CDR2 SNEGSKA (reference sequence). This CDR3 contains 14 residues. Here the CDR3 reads CSARDRQGWNEQYF. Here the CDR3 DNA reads TGCAGTGCTAGAGATCGGCAGGGGTGGAATGAGCAGTACTTC.

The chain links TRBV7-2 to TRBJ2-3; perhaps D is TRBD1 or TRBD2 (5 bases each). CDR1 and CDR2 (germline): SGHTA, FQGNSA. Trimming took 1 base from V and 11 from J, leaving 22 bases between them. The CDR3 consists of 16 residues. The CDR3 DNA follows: TGTGCCAGCAGCTTAGAGGCAGCATCGGGACGGAGTGAGCAGTATTTT. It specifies CASSLEAASGRSEQYF.

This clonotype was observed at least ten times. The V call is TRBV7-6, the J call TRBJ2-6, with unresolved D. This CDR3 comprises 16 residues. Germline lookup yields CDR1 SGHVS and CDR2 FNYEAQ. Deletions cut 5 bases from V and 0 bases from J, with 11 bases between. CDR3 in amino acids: CASSPTRLSGANVLTF. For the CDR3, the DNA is TGTGCCAGCAGCCCGACGCGCCTCTCTGGGGCCAACGTCCTGACTTTC.

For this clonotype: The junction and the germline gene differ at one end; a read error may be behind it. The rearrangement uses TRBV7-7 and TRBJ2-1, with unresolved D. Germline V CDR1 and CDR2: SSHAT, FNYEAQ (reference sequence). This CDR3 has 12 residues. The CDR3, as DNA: TGTGCTAGCAGCCCTCTTTCGGTTGAGCAGTTCTTC. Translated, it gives CASSPLSVEQFF.